Listed here are 29 T cell receptor beta chains from one sample, sequenced in a study of cytomegalovirus exposure and HLA in healthy donors. The PCR employed 60 Vbeta primers together with 13 Jbeta primers. The protocol was immunoSEQ multiplex PCR, while the TCRdb copy is restricted to in-frame clones and leaves out a portion. This sample has 100,000 or so clones, with roughly four fifths found just once. The sequencing sample was made of PBMCs. The receptor source for this set is a human donor in good health.

This chain uses TRBV2 with TRBJ2-7; no definite D call. Trimming took 2 bases from V and 1 from J, leaving 9 bases between them. Germline V gene data show CDR1 as SNHLY and CDR2 as FYNNEI. The CDR3 is made up of 14 amino acids. This chain's CDR3 is CASSELPVSYEQYF. In DNA form, the CDR3 reads TGTGCCAGCAGTGAATTGCCAGTATCCTACGAGCAGTACTTC.

The chain is built from TRBV7-9 and TRBJ1-4, with D hard to call. Between the trimmed V and J ends, which lost 11 bases and 4 bases, there was a span of 11 bases. The CDR3 extends over 12 amino acids. Germline V gene data show CDR1 as SEHNR and CDR2 as FQNEAQ (reference sequence). CDR3 protein: CAGHDRNEKLFF. The CDR3 nucleotides are TGTGCCGGGCACGACCGTAATGAAAAACTGTTTTTT.

The chain employs TRBV6-6 and TRBJ1-1; TRBD1 might be the D (5 bases). Germline V gene data show CDR1 as MNHNY and CDR2 as SVGAGI (reference sequence). Trimming cost V 2 bases and J 1 base, with 8 bases left between them. CDR3 length equals 14 residues. In DNA form, the CDR3 reads TGTGCCAGCAGTTACCAGGGAGGGAACACTGAAGCTTTCTTT. Residues: CASSYQGGNTEAFF.

The chain is built from TRBV18 and TRBJ2-7; D is perhaps TRBD2 (7 bases). V was cut by 8 bases and J by 2 bases, with 13 bases left in between. CDR1 and CDR2 from the germline V gene are KGHSH and LQKENI. CDR3 size: 13 residues. The CDR3, as DNA: TGTGCCAGCCGCCCGGGGGGCGCCTACGAGCAGTACTTC. Amino acid sequence: CASRPGGAYEQYF. Drawing the rest from reference TRBV18 and TRBJ2-7, the complete variable domain is NAGVMQNPRHLVRRRGQEARLRCSPMKGHSHVYWYRQLPEEGLKFMVYLQKENIIDESGMPKERFSAEFPKEGPSILRIQQVVRGDSAAYFCASRPGGAYEQYFGPGTRLTVT.

The chain has TRBV9 and TRBJ2-7; 8 nucleotides match TRBD2. This CDR3 has 14 residues. V shed 1 base and J 5 bases; nucleotides not matched to a gene: 5. The germline CDR1 and CDR2 sequences are SGDLS and YYNGEE. CDR3 DNA: TGTGCCAGCAGCGTACTAGCGGGCCCCGACGAGCAGTACTTC. Translating it yields CASSVLAGPDEQYF.

The chain combines TRBV7-2 with TRBJ2-7; TRBD1 matches 9 bases. V was pared by 5 bases and J by 2 bases, with 4 bases of the junction left unmatched. From germline, CDR1 is SGHTA and CDR2 FQGNSA. The CDR3 is made up of 14 amino acids. CDR3 loop: CASSRYRGPYEQYF. In nucleotides, the CDR3 is TGTGCCAGCAGCCGTTACAGGGGGCCCTACGAGCAGTACTTC.

On this clone: Other DNA sequences of this sample code for an identical CDR3. The CDR3 is CASRTPGQSSNQPQHF. CDR3 DNA: TGTGCCAGCAGGACACCGGGACAGAGTAGCAATCAGCCCCAGCATTTT. The gene calls are TRBV28 and TRBJ1-5, with 7 bases that match TRBD1. There are 16 residues in the CDR3. Germline assignment: CDR1 MDHEN and CDR2 SYDVKM. V shed 6 bases and J 0 bases; nucleotides not matched to a gene: 8.

The chain uses TRBV12-5 and TRBJ2-6, with D possibly TRBD1 on 5 matching bases. Per germline, CDR1 LGHNT and CDR2 FRNRAP. CDR3 size: 15 residues. With 6 bases removed from V and 2 bases from J, the gap between germline ends came to 11 bases. CDR3 protein: CASGDTGPGANVLTF. The CDR3 coding sequence is TGTGCTAGTGGAGATACAGGTCCTGGGGCCAACGTCCTGACTTTC.

The chain links TRBV11-2 to TRBJ2-1, with TRBD2 as a possible D gene (6 bases). Trimming pared 2 bases from V and 5 bases from J, leaving 7 bases between. CDR1 SGHAT and CDR2 FQNNGV come from the germline V gene. The CDR3 runs 13 residues. The CDR3 loop is CASSLREDNEQFF. The DNA for the CDR3 is TGTGCCAGCAGCTTAAGGGAGGACAATGAGCAGTTCTTC. The full variable domain, completed using reference TRBV11-2 and TRBJ2-1, is EAGVAQSPRYKIIEKRQSVAFWCNPISGHATLYWYQQILGQGPKLLIQFQNNGVVDDSQLPKDRFSAERLKGVDSTLKIQPAKLEDSAVYLCASSLREDNEQFFGPGTRLTVL.

This clone occurred once. V and J are TRBV6-5 and TRBJ1-1; 7 bases match TRBD1. V was pared by 7 bases and J by 4 bases, with 3 bases of the junction left unmatched. The germline CDR1 and CDR2 sequences are MNHEY and SVGAGI. The CDR3 is 12 residues long. CDR3 coding DNA: TGTGCCAGCACCCAGGGGGGCACTGAAGCTTTCTTT. Residues: CASTQGGTEAFF.

Turning to this clone: Other DNA sequences within the sample encode an identical CDR3. The gene calls are TRBV14 and TRBJ2-3, with no clear D. This CDR3 region has 14 residues. Germline lookup yields CDR1 SGHDN and CDR2 FVKESK. The V end lost 0 bases, the J end lost 5 bases, and 9 bases lay between the germline ends. The CDR3 DNA reads TGTGCCAGCAGCCAAGATCCAGGTCTAGATACGCAGTATTTT. Translated, it gives CASSQDPGLDTQYF.

The chain employs TRBV28 and TRBJ2-1; D is perhaps TRBD2 (7 bases). Trimming left V 3 bases short and J 8 bases short, with 17 bases between. Germline CDR1 reads MDHEN; CDR2 reads SYDVKM. The CDR3 is 15 amino acids. The CDR3 DNA sequence: TGTGCCAGCAGTTTGGGGGGGGCAACCTTATATGAGCAGTTCTTC. Protein: CASSLGGATLYEQFF.

This chain links TRBV11-2 with TRBJ1-1; tentative D call: TRBD1 (6 bases). The CDR3 sequence is 15 residues long. From germline, CDR1 is SGHAT and CDR2 FQNNGV. Trimming stripped 1 base from V and 1 base from J, with 10 bases between. The DNA for the CDR3 is TGTGCCAGCAGCTTAGGTTCAGGGGAGAACACTGAAGCTTTCTTT. As protein: CASSLGSGENTEAFF.

The chain joins TRBV7-2 to TRBJ2-2; weak D call: TRBD2 (7 bases). From germline, CDR1 is SGHTA and CDR2 FQGNSA. The length of the CDR3 is 16 residues. Trimming cost V 6 bases and J 0 bases, with 14 bases left between them. The DNA for the CDR3 is TGTGCCAGCAGGGGGGGGCGGACAGCGAACACCGGGGAGCTGTTTTTT. This sequence encodes CASRGGRTANTGELFF.

The V and J genes are TRBV11-3 and TRBJ2-2, with 9 bases that match TRBD2. The CDR3 sequence is 16 residues long. Trimming at V came to 5 bases and at J to 4 bases, leaving 8 bases not matched to a gene. Germline assignment: CDR1 SGHNT and CDR2 YENEEA. CDR3 in DNA: TGTGCCAGCAGCCCGAGGACTAGCGCTCTCACCGGGGAGCTGTTTTTT. It encodes CASSPRTSALTGELFF.

The J gene is TRBJ2-5, the V gene TRBV2, with TRBD2 matching 11 bases. Germline assignment: CDR1 SNHLY and CDR2 FYNNEI. There are 15 residues in the CDR3. The J segment lost 7 bases and the V segment lost 2 bases, leaving 6 bases of the junction unmatched. The CDR3 loop reads CASSEWLAGGGTQYF. CDR3 nucleotides: TGTGCCAGCAGTGAATGGCTAGCGGGGGGAGGGACCCAGTACTTC. The variable domain in full, completed from reference TRBV2 and TRBJ2-5, reads EPEVTQTPSHQVTQMGQEVILRCVPISNHLYFYWYRQILGQKVEFLVSFYNNEISEKSEIFDDQFSVERPDGSNFTLKIRSTKLEDSAMYFCASSEWLAGGGTQYFGPGTRLLVL.

As concerns this clone: Other DNA sequences from this sample encode an identical CDR3 as well. This chain joins TRBV5-6 and TRBJ2-7, with 11 bases aligning to TRBD2. The CDR3 extends over 14 amino acids. V lost 4 bases and J lost 3; bases outside the gene matches: 3. Germline V gene data show CDR1 as SGHDT and CDR2 as YYEEEE. CDR3 residues: CASSPGTSGYEQYF. The CDR3 region has the DNA TGTGCCAGCAGCCCGGGGACTAGCGGCTACGAGCAGTACTTC.

A single count supports this clone. The chain uses TRBV14 and TRBJ2-7, with TRBD1 matching over 7 bases. This CDR3 has 15 residues. The germline gives CDR1 SGHDN, CDR2 FVKESK. J lost 3 bases, V lost 4 bases, and 9 bases had no gene match. The CDR3 spells CASSPDPAGGYEQYF. In DNA, the CDR3 is TGTGCCAGCAGCCCGGACCCCGCAGGGGGCTACGAGCAGTACTTC.

This chain connects TRBV19 to TRBJ1-5; a weak D match, TRBD1 (6 bases). The CDR3 spans 16 residues. CDR1 and CDR2 from the germline V gene are LNHDA and SQIVND (reference sequence). The V end lost 4 bases, the J end lost 2 bases, and 15 bases lay between the germline ends. CDR3 region: CASSNSGENGNQPQHF. In nucleotides, the CDR3 is TGTGCCAGTAGTAACTCAGGGGAAAACGGCAATCAGCCCCAGCATTTT. Complete variable domain (other parts from reference TRBV19 and TRBJ1-5): DGGITQSPKYLFRKEGQNVTLSCEQNLNHDAMYWYRQDPGQGLRLIYYSQIVNDFQKGDIAEGYSVSREKKESFPLTVTSAQKNPTAFYLCASSNSGENGNQPQHFGDGTRLSIL.

The chain combines TRBV6-5 with TRBJ1-3; D call uncertain. The germline V gene has CDR1 MNHEY and CDR2 SVGAGI. The CDR3 has 13 residues. Trimming removed 4 bases at V and 5 bases at J, with 9 bases between. The CDR3 DNA reads TGTGCCAGCAGTTGGAGTGGTCGAAACACCATATATTTT. Amino acid sequence: CASSWSGRNTIYF.

Concerning this clone itself: The junction departs from the called germline gene at one end, perhaps through a read error. The chain is built from TRBV28 and TRBJ1-3; 10 bases are shared with TRBD1. The germline gives CDR1 MDHEN, CDR2 SYDVKM. The CDR3 runs 13 residues. The CDR3 spells CASSIQLRDRGNF. CDR3 in DNA: TGTGCCAGCAGTATACAACTCCGGGACAGGGGCAATTTT.

V is TRBV7-9 and J is TRBJ2-3; TRBD2 agrees at 9 bases. J was trimmed by 3 bases and V by 8 bases; bases with no gene match: 3. CDR1 and CDR2 from the germline V gene are SEHNR and FQNEAQ (reference sequence). CDR3 size: 13 residues. In DNA form, the CDR3 reads TGTGCCAGCGGGCGGGGGGGAACAGATACGCAGTATTTT. It encodes CASGRGGTDTQYF.

The chain recombines TRBV5-4 with TRBJ2-6; D perhaps matches TRBD1 (5 bases). The CDR3 has 16 amino acids. V was pared by 4 bases and J by 2 bases, with 13 bases between. The germline gives CDR1 SGHNT, CDR2 YYREEE (reference sequence). CDR3 nucleotide sequence: TGTGCCAGCAGCAGAGCCACAGGAGCTGGGGCCAACGTCCTGACTTTC. Translation: CASSRATGAGANVLTF.

The chain uses TRBV5-1 and TRBJ2-5, with 7 bases that match TRBD2. CDR3 length: 15 residues. The V gene end was trimmed by 4 bases and the J gene end by 1 base; junction bases not matched to a gene: 7. Germline V gene sequence: CDR1 SGHRS, CDR2 YFSETQ. CDR3 sequence (DNA): TGCGCCAGCAGCAGTAGCCCGGGAGGCCAAGAGACCCAGTACTTC. It translates to CASSSSPGGQETQYF.

The chain recombines TRBV14 with TRBJ1-5, with D hard to call. CDR1 SGHDN and CDR2 FVKESK come from the germline V gene. This CDR3 has 16 amino acids. Trimming removed 0 bases from V and 0 bases from J, with 9 bases in between. CDR3 bases: TGTGCCAGCAGCCAAGATAGACACCATAGCAATCAGCCCCAGCATTTT. This sequence encodes CASSQDRHHSNQPQHF.

The chain links TRBV4-1 to TRBJ2-1; the D gene is possibly TRBD2 (6 bases). This CDR3 comprises 15 residues. V lost 1 base and J lost 4, with 11 bases in between. Germline V lookup: CDR1 MGHRA, CDR2 YSYEKL. The CDR3 protein is CASSQGRGVYNEQFF. CDR3 sequence (DNA): TGCGCCAGCAGCCAAGGGCGGGGAGTTTACAATGAGCAGTTCTTC.

The rearrangement links TRBV19 to TRBJ1-5; D call uncertain. V was trimmed by 2 bases and J by 6 bases, leaving 8 bases between them. The germline V gene encodes CDR1 LNHDA and CDR2 SQIVND (reference sequence). The CDR3 has 13 residues. Here the CDR3 reads CASSIRVFQPQHF. The CDR3 DNA reads TGTGCCAGTAGTATACGGGTTTTTCAGCCCCAGCATTTT. The entire variable domain, with the rest obtained from reference TRBV19 and TRBJ1-5, is as follows: DGGITQSPKYLFRKEGQNVTLSCEQNLNHDAMYWYRQDPGQGLRLIYYSQIVNDFQKGDIAEGYSVSREKKESFPLTVTSAQKNPTAFYLCASSIRVFQPQHFGDGTRLSIL.

This rearrangement joins TRBV7-8 to TRBJ2-7; TRBD2 aligns across 12 bases. Germline loops: CDR1 SGHVS, CDR2 FQNEAQ. After removal of 5 bases from V and 3 bases from J, the junction contained 14 bases not matched to a gene. The CDR3 loop spans 18 amino acids. The CDR3 loop is CASSPKPGLAGYGYEQYF. The DNA of the CDR3 is TGTGCCAGCAGCCCTAAGCCGGGACTAGCGGGTTATGGCTACGAGCAGTACTTC. The full variable domain, completed using reference TRBV7-8 and TRBJ2-7, is GAGVSQSPRYKVAKRGQDVALRCDPISGHVSLFWYQQALGQGPEFLTYFQNEAQLDKSGLPSDRFFAERPEGSVSTLKIQRTQQEDSAVYLCASSPKPGLAGYGYEQYFGPGTRLTVT.

This clone has just a few counts. J is TRBJ2-7 and V is TRBV7-2; unclear D gene. V gave up 5 bases and J gave up 3 bases, with 5 bases separating them. This CDR3 is built from 11 residues. CDR1 and CDR2 (germline): SGHTA, FQGNSA. CDR3 sequence: CASSPLYEQYF. In DNA form, the CDR3 reads TGTGCCAGCAGCCCCCTCTACGAGCAGTACTTC.